This T cell receptor (beta chain) stems from a study of blood T cells in healthy people across ages. This clonotype was found once. A single base separates this from a much larger clone, so it may be a read error. Primers used in a second PCR of roughly 6 to 12 cycles were a sample-barcoded 5' primer and a J-beta primer mix. From each sample, at least 2.5 million paired-end reads containing CDR3 were obtained. TCRdb redid the calling of the 5' RACE reads with MiXCR, one entry per CDR3 protein. The sample consists of 910,000 or so distinct CDR3 sequences, roughly 51% of them appearing once. The CDR3 contains 18 residues. The germline V and J ends were trimmed by 7 bases and 12 bases, with 34 bases remaining between them. The germline CDR1 and CDR2 sequences are SGHVS and FQNEAQ.

The TCR comes from a woman aged 60-70 years in good health. Sequencing input: blood. The chain couples TRBV7-8 to TRBJ2-1; a weak D match, TRBD1 (6 bases). The CDR3 region is CASTPGDPGRGTFYGQFF. The CDR3 DNA follows: TGTGCCAGCACCCCTGGGGACCCAGGGCGTGGGACATTCTATGGGCAGTTCTTC.